This T cell receptor (beta chain) was obtained from a study of OX40 agonist ivuxolimab in advanced cancers. This clone has more than one count but fewer than ten. As yet, its antigen is unknown. Autoimmune disease history or systemic immunosuppression was exclusionary. Libraries were prepared by immunoSEQ multiplex PCR; TCRdb keeps only in-frame clonotypes and omits some of them. The sample shows about 86,000 clones, roughly nine tenths of them seen only once. Broader study findings: Among the nonresponders, some also had low normalized T-cell clonal expansion.

Germline values: CDR1 SQVTM, CDR2 ANQGSEA. The CDR3 has 12 residues. V lost 5 bases to trimming and J lost 3 bases; unmatched junction nucleotides: 1. The chain has TRBV29-1 and TRBJ2-3, with 8 bases identical to TRBD1. This clonotype was obtained from an adult with an advanced solid tumor such as melanoma, head and neck, liver or kidney cancer. Sequences were derived from CD4+ or CD8+ T cells sorted from blood, sampled in a trial of the OX40 agonist ivuxolimab. CDR3 bases: TGCAGCGTTAGGACAGGGACAGATACGCAGTATTTT. Translating it yields CSVRTGTDTQYF.